The present TCR beta chain was sequenced within a study of OX40 agonist ivuxolimab in advanced cancers. For the study at large: The study gave patients intravenous ivuxolimab at 0.01 to 10 mg/kg every 2 weeks. General study findings and limits: At 0.1 to 3.0 mg/kg and by week 6, CD4+ and CD8+ T cells in the blood had expanded clonally. Low normalized T-cell clonal expansion was also seen in some nonresponders. There were, on average, more expanded clones in CD8+ T cells than in CD4+.

Clones were sequenced by immunoSEQ multiplex PCR, and TCRdb holds only the in-frame ones, with some missing. The sample consists of 60,000 to 65,000 clones, approximately 90% of them appearing once. The count of this clone is one. Antigen specificity is unknown. The TCR comes from an adult with an advanced solid tumor such as melanoma, head and neck, liver or kidney cancer. The sample here was CD4+ or CD8+ T cells sorted from blood, taken in a trial of the OX40 agonist ivuxolimab.

CDR3 protein: CASSSPGLTNTGELFF. The CDR3 DNA is TGTGCCAGCAGCTCACCGGGACTCACGAACACCGGGGAGCTGTTTTTT. The J gene is TRBJ2-2, the V gene TRBV7-9; TRBD2 might be the D (6 bases). V was shortened by 4 bases and J by 0 bases, with 12 bases between the two germline ends. Germline-derived CDR1 and CDR2 are SEHNR and FQNEAQ (reference sequence). This CDR3 contains 16 residues.